This record concerns one T cell receptor (beta chain) sequence. This CDR3 comprises 16 residues. V dropped 7 bases and J dropped 1 base, with 16 bases sitting between them. Germline V gene sequence: CDR1 KGHDR, CDR2 SFDVKD. This sample is part of a study of T cell responses to AZD1222 COVID-19 vaccine. Here immunoSEQ multiplex PCR was the method, and the copy in TCRdb shows in-frame clones only, minus some. The repertoire holds around 190,000 clones, with approximately 94% as singletons. The chain carries TRBV24-1 and TRBJ1-5; the D is unclear. The sequence derives from an adult who received the AZD1222 COVID-19 vaccine. The input for sequencing was peripheral blood, taken 28 days after the second AZD1222 dose. The CDR3 DNA reads as TGTGCCACCAGATCGGCTAGGATCGGCAGCAATCAGCCCCAGCATTTT. This gives the protein CATRSARIGSNQPQHF.